This TCR beta chain comes out of a study of cytomegalovirus exposure and HLA in healthy donors. Regarding the study as a whole: Later analysis indicated greater clonal expansion among HLA-associated TCR beta chains than among equally common other chains. A later analysis reported that several of the most significant clusters appeared to be linked to common viral pathogens, among them Epstein-Barr virus. Reports indicated that the classifier achieved high specificity and sensitivity in diagnosing cytomegalovirus status. The study had only CMV serostatus as immune exposure information.

The V end lost 10 bases, the J end lost 4 bases, and 13 bases lay between the germline ends. This CDR3 contains 12 residues. CDR1 and CDR2 from the germline V gene are SEHNR and FQNEAQ (reference sequence). A multiplex PCR was run with 60 Vbeta primers and 13 Jbeta primers. The data were produced by immunoSEQ multiplex PCR, yet TCRdb's version contains in-frame clones alone and is incomplete. Here the sample spans some 42,000 clones, about 50% being singletons. Regarding this clone: Its antigen is not known.

The gene calls are TRBV7-9 and TRBJ1-2, with D unclear. The TCR comes from a human donor in good health. The sequencing sample was made of PBMCs. CDR3 in amino acids: CATQRVVYGYTF. The CDR3 nucleotides are TGTGCCACTCAGAGGGTAGTCTATGGCTACACCTTC.